Below, 5 T cell receptor beta chains from the same sample are listed, as sequenced in a study of T-cell reconstitution after alpha-beta-depleted transplantation in children. Unique molecular identifiers were incorporated into the prepared TCRbeta library. MiXCR, run by TCRdb on the PCR reads, gives a single entry per CDR3 protein. The table has 25,000 to 30,000 distinct CDR3 sequences, roughly a sixth seen once; the top ten hold around 38%. The sample consisted of PBMCs, mostly from graft donor cells, taken 60 days after TCRalphabeta/CD19-depleted stem cell transplant. These receptors were collected from a male patient aged 2-9 years who had a stem cell transplant for acute lymphoblastic leukemia, so the T cells may come from the graft donor.

This sequence joins TRBV6-5 and TRBJ2-7, with a weak D call TRBD2 (5 bases). V dropped 11 bases and J dropped 2 bases, with 13 bases sitting between them. This CDR3 is 12 amino acids long. The germline CDR1 and CDR2 sequences are MNHEY and SVGAGI. The chain's CDR3 is CAEAVAAYEQYF. As DNA, the CDR3 is TGTGCCGAAGCGGTGGCAGCCTACGAGCAGTACTTC.

This clonotype was observed at least ten times. The rearrangement joins TRBV7-9 to TRBJ2-7; 10 nucleotides match TRBD2. Germline V CDR1 and CDR2: SEHNR, FQNEAQ (reference sequence). This CDR3 has 15 amino acids. J lost 6 bases, V lost 3 bases, and 8 bases had no gene match. The CDR3 DNA reads TGTGCCAGCAGCTTTAATAGGCTAGCGGGGGCCGAGCAGTACTTC. Amino acid sequence: CASSFNRLAGAEQYF.

The rearrangement uses TRBV7-2 and TRBJ2-1; D is perhaps TRBD1 (5 bases). This CDR3 has 14 residues. Trimming pared 2 bases from V and 7 bases from J, leaving 12 bases between. CDR1 and CDR2 from the germline V gene are SGHTA and FQGNSA. CDR3 DNA sequence: TGTGCCAGCAGCTTAAAGACAGCCTCTAATGAGCAGTTCTTC. Its protein product is CASSLKTASNEQFF.

The gene calls are TRBV12-3 or TRBV12-4 and TRBJ1-1; 10 bases align to TRBD1. J lost 5 bases, V lost 3 bases, and 6 bases had no gene match. This CDR3 spans 15 amino acids. The CDR3 sequence: CASSLTGGASTEAFF. CDR3 nucleotides: TGTGCCAGCAGTTTGACAGGGGGCGCGAGTACTGAAGCTTTCTTT.

The gene calls are TRBV15 and TRBJ1-1, with 7 bases matching TRBD1. CDR1 LNHNV and CDR2 YYDKDF come from the germline V gene (reference sequence). Trimming took 4 bases from V and 0 from J; bases not matched to a gene: 11. This CDR3 has 17 amino acids. The CDR3 protein is CATSTPRSGGLNTEAFF. The CDR3 nucleotides are TGTGCCACCAGCACCCCTCGCTCAGGGGGGCTGAACACTGAAGCTTTCTTT.